This T cell receptor (beta chain) was recorded in a study of blood T cell repertoires in COVID-19. This CDR3 region has 11 residues. Germline assignment: CDR1 SGHDT and CDR2 YYEEEE. Trimming removed 4 bases from V and 2 bases from J, with 3 bases in between. Profiling relied on immunoSEQ multiplex PCR, and the TCRdb table lists in-frame clones only, not all of them. This sample has 200,000 to 300,000 clones, with 80% to 85% found just once. What was sequenced was peripheral blood. This chain joins TRBV5-6 and TRBJ2-5, with unresolved D. This clonotype originated in a woman in her fifties or sixties with active or convalescent COVID-19. CDR3 region: CASSIQETQYF. The CDR3, as DNA: TGTGCCAGCAGCATACAAGAGACCCAGTACTTC. Combining the CDR3 with reference TRBV5-6 and TRBJ2-5 gives the whole variable domain DAGVTQSPTHLIKTRGQQVTLRCSPKSGHDTVSWYQQALGQGPQFIFQYYEEEERQRGNFPDRFSGHQFPNYSSELNVNALLLGDSALYLCASSIQETQYFGPGTRLLVL.